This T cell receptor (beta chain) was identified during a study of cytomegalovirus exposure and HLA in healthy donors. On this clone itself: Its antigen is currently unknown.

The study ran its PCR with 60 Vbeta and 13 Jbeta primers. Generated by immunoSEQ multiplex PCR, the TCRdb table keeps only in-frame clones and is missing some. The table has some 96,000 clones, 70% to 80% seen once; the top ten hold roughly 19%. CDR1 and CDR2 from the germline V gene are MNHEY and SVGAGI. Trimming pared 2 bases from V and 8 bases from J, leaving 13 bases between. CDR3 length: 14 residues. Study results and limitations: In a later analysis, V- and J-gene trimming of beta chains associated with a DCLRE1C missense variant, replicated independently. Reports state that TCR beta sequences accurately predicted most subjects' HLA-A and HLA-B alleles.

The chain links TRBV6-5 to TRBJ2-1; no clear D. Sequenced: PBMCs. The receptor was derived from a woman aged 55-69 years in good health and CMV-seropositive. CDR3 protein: CASSYEALGHEQFF. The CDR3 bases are TGTGCCAGCAGTTACGAAGCTCTAGGCCATGAGCAGTTCTTC.